The sequence of this T cell receptor beta chain was determined in a study of T cell changes during pregnancy in multiple sclerosis. Per germline, CDR1 PRHDT and CDR2 FYEKMQ (reference sequence). This CDR3 is built from 14 residues. Trimming cost V 5 bases and J 6 bases; bases outside gene matches: 5. Clones were sequenced by immunoSEQ multiplex PCR, and TCRdb holds only the in-frame ones, with some missing. This sample carries under 55,000 clones, 94% of them seen once, and the ten largest clones take roughly 0.32%. The sample holds a few counts of this clone. The clonotype originates from a female donor with multiple sclerosis, enrolled in a pregnancy study. This specimen was CD4+ T cells from peripheral blood mononuclear cells, taken in the third trimester of pregnancy. The chain carries TRBV13 and TRBJ2-1; 9 positions match TRBD1. CDR3 bases: TGTGCCAGCAGCCCAAGACAGGGGGTCAATGAGCAGTTCTTC. Translating gives CASSPRQGVNEQFF.